One sample yielded the 19 T cell receptor beta chains listed below, sequenced in a study of cytomegalovirus exposure and HLA in healthy donors. Profiled with immunoSEQ multiplex PCR; TCRdb holds only in-frame clones, not every one. Of about 280,000 clones listed, 80% to 90% are singletons. The sample comprised PBMCs. The source is a woman in her late teens or twenties in good health and CMV-seronegative.

This chain connects TRBV2 to TRBJ1-2; D is possibly TRBD1 (5 bases). The CDR3 is made up of 13 amino acids. Trimming took 4 bases from V and 7 from J, leaving 13 bases between them. The germline V gene has CDR1 SNHLY and CDR2 FYNNEI. The CDR3: CASSVWGVGGYTF. The CDR3 DNA is TGTGCCAGCAGTGTATGGGGGGTCGGTGGCTACACCTTC.

V is TRBV5-5 and J is TRBJ1-2; a weak D match, TRBD1 (5 bases). V shed 1 base and J shed 5 bases, with 12 bases lying between them. This CDR3 has 14 residues. CDR1 SGHKS and CDR2 YYEKEE come from the germline V gene (reference sequence). The CDR3 coding sequence is TGTGCCAGCAGCTTGAACGGGGGAGGTTATGGCTACACCTTC. It is translated as CASSLNGGGYGYTF.

The gene calls are TRBV19 and TRBJ2-7; TRBD1 might be the D (7 bases). Germline loops: CDR1 LNHDA, CDR2 SQIVND (reference sequence). V shed 4 bases and J shed 0 bases, with 13 bases lying between them. This CDR3 has 15 amino acids. The CDR3 protein is CASSRGGTASYEQYF. The CDR3 DNA reads TGTGCCAGTAGTAGGGGCGGGACAGCCTCCTACGAGCAGTACTTC.

This clone was found a few times. The CDR3 coding sequence is TGCGCCAGCAGCCAACATCCGTTACTCTATGGCTACACCTTC. Protein sequence: CASSQHPLLYGYTF. V and J are TRBV4-3 and TRBJ1-2; no clear D. The germline gives CDR1 LGHNA, CDR2 YSLEER. This CDR3 is built from 14 residues. The V and J ends lost 2 bases and 4 bases respectively, with 11 bases between them.

This clone appeared once. V gene TRBV11-3 combines with J gene TRBJ1-2; D gene uncertain. CDR1 and CDR2 (germline): SGHNT, YENEEA. This CDR3 comprises 14 residues. V was clipped by 0 bases and J by 4 bases, with 9 bases between them. DNA for the CDR3: TGTGCCAGCAGCTTAGATTTCGGACTCTATGGCTACACCTTC. This sequence encodes CASSLDFGLYGYTF. Variable domain in full (rest from reference TRBV11-3 and TRBJ1-2): EAGVVQSPRYKIIEKKQPVAFWCNPISGHNTLYWYLQNLGQGPELLIRYENEEAVDDSQLPKDRFSAERLKGVDSTLKIQPAELGDSAVYLCASSLDFGLYGYTFGSGTRLTVV.

The chain recombines TRBV7-8 with TRBJ1-1, with 9 bases aligning to TRBD1. Germline loops: CDR1 SGHVS, CDR2 FQNEAQ. Trimming cost V 2 bases and J 1 base; bases outside gene matches: 2. The CDR3 is 15 amino acids. The CDR3: CASSLTDRGNTEAFF. CDR3 in DNA: TGTGCCAGCAGCTTAACGGACAGGGGGAACACTGAAGCTTTCTTT.

The chain couples TRBV6-5 to TRBJ1-4, with a possible D match to TRBD1 (5 bases). The CDR3 spans 12 residues. Germline V gives CDR1 MNHEY, CDR2 SVGAGI. Trimming removed 6 bases from V and 10 bases from J, with 12 bases in between. The CDR3 protein is CASSLDRGKLFF. CDR3 DNA sequence: TGTGCCAGCAGCCTAGACAGAGGAAAACTGTTTTTT.

The V and J genes are TRBV29-1 and TRBJ1-1, with D perhaps matching TRBD1 (5 bases). The V end was cut by 3 bases, the J end by 2 bases, with 10 bases between. CDR3 length: 13 amino acids. The germline V gene encodes CDR1 SQVTM and CDR2 ANQGSEA. The CDR3 reads CSVDAGLNTEAFF. The CDR3 DNA reads TGCAGCGTTGACGCAGGGCTCAACACTGAAGCTTTCTTT. The variable domain in full, with the rest retrieved from reference TRBV29-1 and TRBJ1-1, is SAVISQKPSRDICQRGTSLTIQCQVDSQVTMMFWYRQQPGQSLTLIATANQGSEATYESGFVIDKFPISRPNLTFSTLTVSNMSPEDSSIYLCSVDAGLNTEAFFGQGTRLTVV.

V and J are TRBV2 and TRBJ2-5, with 10 bases lining up with TRBD2. The V and J ends lost 3 bases and 2 bases, in that order; junction bases with no gene match: 6. The CDR3 runs to 16 residues. CDR1 and CDR2 from the germline V gene are SNHLY and FYNNEI. CDR3 sequence reads: CASSESPSGGQETQYF. The CDR3 coding sequence is TGTGCCAGCAGTGAGAGTCCTAGCGGGGGTCAAGAGACCCAGTACTTC.

CDR3 region: CASSLWVRTGIQGSEQYF. DNA of the CDR3: TGTGCCAGCAGCTTGTGGGTTCGGACAGGGATTCAAGGGAGCGAGCAGTACTTC. The chain employs TRBV7-2 and TRBJ2-7; TRBD1 agrees at 8 bases. CDR1 and CDR2 (germline): SGHTA, FQGNSA. The CDR3 length is 18 residues. V lost 3 bases to trimming and J lost 6 bases; unmatched junction nucleotides: 19.

The CDR3 is CASSQRGDRGIIAKNIQYF. CDR3 bases: TGTGCCAGCAGCCAACGTGGGGACAGAGGGATTATAGCCAAAAACATTCAGTACTTC. V usage is TRBV7-2 and J usage is TRBJ2-4; 7 nucleotides align to TRBD1. J gave up 0 bases and V 5 bases, and 16 bases lay outside the gene matches. Germline V lookup: CDR1 SGHTA, CDR2 FQGNSA. The CDR3 totals 19 residues.

The rearrangement links TRBV6-6 to TRBJ1-6; 8 bases are shared with TRBD1. This CDR3 is built from 16 residues. The V and J ends lost 6 bases and 6 bases, in that order; junction bases with no gene match: 10. Germline V lookup: CDR1 MNHNY, CDR2 SVGAGI (reference sequence). DNA for the CDR3: TGTGCCAGCAGCCACATCGGACAGGGAATTAATTCACCCCTCCACTTT. It translates to CASSHIGQGINSPLHF.

This clone was counted once. The chain has TRBV19 and TRBJ2-6; the D is unclear. Germline V lookup: CDR1 LNHDA, CDR2 SQIVND (reference sequence). CDR3 length: 15 amino acids. The germline V and J ends were trimmed by 6 bases and 0 bases, with 9 bases remaining between them. The CDR3 sequence: CASRIQSSGANVLTF. The CDR3 DNA reads as TGTGCCAGTAGGATCCAGTCCTCTGGGGCCAACGTCCTGACTTTC.

The chain carries TRBV5-1 and TRBJ2-3; D ambiguous. CDR1 is SGHRS and CDR2 is YFSETQ in the germline V gene. CDR3 length equals 17 residues. Between the trimmed V and J ends, which lost 1 base and 0 bases, there was a span of 15 bases. The CDR3 protein is CASSLLSLASSTDTQYF. CDR3 nucleotides: TGCGCCAGCAGCTTGCTTTCTCTGGCCTCTAGCACAGATACGCAGTATTTT.

This clone was picked up one time. This chain uses TRBV4-1 with TRBJ1-1; tentative D call: TRBD1 (6 bases). Germline loops: CDR1 MGHRA, CDR2 YSYEKL. The CDR3 totals 15 residues. Trimming stripped 4 bases from V and 4 bases from J, with 16 bases between. The chain's CDR3 is CASSRERGFGTEAFF. The CDR3, as DNA: TGCGCCAGCAGCCGAGAAAGGGGGTTTGGCACTGAAGCTTTCTTT.

V and J are TRBV7-3 and TRBJ1-6; D unclear. The germline V gene has CDR1 SGHTA and CDR2 FQGTGA. Trimming pared 2 bases from V and 0 bases from J, leaving 11 bases between. The CDR3 sequence is 17 residues long. The CDR3 DNA follows: TGTGCCAGCAGCTTAGAGAGGGTAATCTCCTATAATTCACCCCTCCACTTT. Encoded protein: CASSLERVISYNSPLHF.

This sequence joins TRBV28 and TRBJ1-6, with D perhaps matching TRBD1 (6 bases). Per germline, CDR1 MDHEN and CDR2 SYDVKM. Trimming pared 5 bases from V and 6 bases from J, leaving 14 bases between. CDR3 length: 15 residues. CDR3 nucleotide sequence: TGTGCCAGCAGTCCAGGACAGTCCGGTAATTCACCCCTCCACTTT. It yields the protein CASSPGQSGNSPLHF. Drawing the rest from reference TRBV28 and TRBJ1-6, the complete variable domain is DVKVTQSSRYLVKRTGEKVFLECVQDMDHENMFWYRQDPGLGLRLIYFSYDVKMKEKGDIPEGYSVSREKKERFSLILESASTNQTSMYLCASSPGQSGNSPLHFGNGTRLTVT.

The chain is built from TRBV28 and TRBJ1-2; 10 positions match TRBD1. V trimming: 7 bases; J trimming: 4 bases; junction bases outside the gene matches: 6. Germline CDR1 and CDR2: MDHEN and SYDVKM. The CDR3 has 14 residues. The CDR3 region is CASTKGQGSYGYTF. In nucleotides, the CDR3 is TGTGCCAGCACTAAGGGACAGGGGAGCTATGGCTACACCTTC.

This rearrangement joins TRBV7-9 to TRBJ2-7; 9 nucleotides line up with TRBD1. V was clipped by 4 bases and J by 0 bases; unmatched bases: 7. The germline V gene has CDR1 SEHNR and CDR2 FQNEAQ (reference sequence). The CDR3 loop spans 16 amino acids. Written as DNA, the CDR3 is TGTGCCAGCAGCTCCGGGGACAGGGTCGGCTCCTACGAGCAGTACTTC. This translates into CASSSGDRVGSYEQYF. The full variable domain, its missing parts supplied by reference TRBV7-9 and TRBJ2-7, is DTGVSQNPRHKITKRGQNVTFRCDPISEHNRLYWYRQTLGQGPEFLTYFQNEAQLEKSRLLSDRFSAERPKGSFSTLEIQRTEQGDSAMYLCASSSGDRVGSYEQYFGPGTRLTVT.